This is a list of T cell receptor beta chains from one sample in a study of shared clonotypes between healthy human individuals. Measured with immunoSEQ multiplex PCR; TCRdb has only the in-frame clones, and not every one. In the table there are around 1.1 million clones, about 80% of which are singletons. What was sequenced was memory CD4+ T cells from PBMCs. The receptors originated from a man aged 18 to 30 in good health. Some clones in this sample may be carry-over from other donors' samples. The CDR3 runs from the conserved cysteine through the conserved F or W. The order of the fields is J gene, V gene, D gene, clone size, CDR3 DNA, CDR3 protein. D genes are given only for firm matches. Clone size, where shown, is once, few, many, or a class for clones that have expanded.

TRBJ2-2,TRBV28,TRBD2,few,TGTGCCAGCACAAACCCATCGGGGGGGCCGGATACCGGGGAGCTGTTTTTT,CASTNPSGGPDTGELFF
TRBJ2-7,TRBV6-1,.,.,TGTGCCAGCAGCGATATTCCACAGGGCTACGAGCAGTACTTC,CASSDIPQGYEQYF
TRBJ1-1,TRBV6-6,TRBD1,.,TGTGCCAGCAGCTTGACAGGGGGCACTGAAGCTTTCTTT,CASSLTGGTEAFF
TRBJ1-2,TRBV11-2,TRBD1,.,TGTGCCAGCAGCCCGGACAGGGAGTATGGCTACACCTTC,CASSPDREYGYTF
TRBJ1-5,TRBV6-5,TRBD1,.,TGTGCCAGCAGGGCGGGACAGGGGATCCAGCCCCAGCATTTT,CASRAGQGIQPQHF
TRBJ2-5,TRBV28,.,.,TGTGCCAGCAGTTTAGTTGGGGCAGTCCAAGAGACCCAGTACTTC,CASSLVGAVQETQYF
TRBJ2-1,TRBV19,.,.,TGTGCCAGTAGTATGGCGGGGATTTACTACAATGAGCAGTTCTTC,CASSMAGIYYNEQFF
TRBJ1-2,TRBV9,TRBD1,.,TGTGCCAGCAGCGTTGGGGACAGGGCCTATCTTAACTATGGCTACACCTTC,CASSVGDRAYLNYGYTF
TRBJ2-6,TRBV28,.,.,TGTGCCAGCAGTTTGGTTCACCTAGGGGGGCAGGGGGCCAACGTCCTGACTTTC,CASSLVHLGGQGANVLTF
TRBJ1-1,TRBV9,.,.,TGTGCCAGCAGCCCACAAGTGGGGGAGACGAACACTGAAGCTTTCTTT,CASSPQVGETNTEAFF
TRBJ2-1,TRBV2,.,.,TGTGCCAGCACCAGGGACGTCTACAATGAGCAGTTCTTC,CASTRDVYNEQFF
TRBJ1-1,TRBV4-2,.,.,TGTGCCAGCAGCCAAGAGGGAGGGAGAGCTTTCTTT,CASSQEGGRAFF
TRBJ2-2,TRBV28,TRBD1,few,TGTGCCAGCAGTGGGACAGCGAACACCGGGGAGCTGTTTTTT,CASSGTANTGELFF
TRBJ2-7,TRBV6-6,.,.,TGTGCCAGCAGTTACGGAGTCGGGTCTCTCTCCTACGAGCAGTACTTC,CASSYGVGSLSYEQYF
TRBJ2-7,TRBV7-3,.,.,TGTGCCAGCGGTAATCCCTACGAGCAGTACTTC,CASGNPYEQYF
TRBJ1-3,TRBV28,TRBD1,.,TGTGCCAGCAGGTCCGGAGGGGGCTACTCTGGAAACACCATATATTTT,CASRSGGGYSGNTIYF
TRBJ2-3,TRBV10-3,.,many,TGTGCCATCAGAGGACACGCCACAGATACGCAGTATTTT,CAIRGHATDTQYF
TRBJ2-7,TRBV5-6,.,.,TGTGCCAGCAGCTTGATGCGCAGGGACTACGAGCAGTACTTC,CASSLMRRDYEQYF
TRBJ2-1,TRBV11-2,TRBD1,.,TGTGCCAGCAGCTTAGAGACAGGGGGCCTGGAGCAGTTCTTC,CASSLETGGLEQFF
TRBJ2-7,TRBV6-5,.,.,TGTGCCAGCAGACACGGACTTTCCGAGCAGTACTTC,CASRHGLSEQYF
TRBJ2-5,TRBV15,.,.,TGTGCCACCAGCAGATCCCTGGGGGAGACCCAGTACTTC,CATSRSLGETQYF
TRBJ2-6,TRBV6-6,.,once,TGTGCCAGCAGTTATGGCGGCTCTGGGGCCAACGTCCTGACTTTC,CASSYGGSGANVLTF
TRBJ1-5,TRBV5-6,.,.,TGTGCCAGCAGTCCCAACATGGATCAGCCCCAGCATTTT,CASSPNMDQPQHF
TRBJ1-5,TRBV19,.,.,TGTGCCAGTAGGCGTCCTGCCCAGCCCCAGCATTTT,CASRRPAQPQHF
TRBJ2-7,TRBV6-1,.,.,TGTGCCAGCAGTGAAGCGCTTGTCTCATACGAGCAGTACTTC,CASSEALVSYEQYF
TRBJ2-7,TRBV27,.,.,TGTGCCAGCAGATCTACCCAACTATTAAGCTCCTACGAGCAGTACTTC,CASRSTQLLSSYEQYF
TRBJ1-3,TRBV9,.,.,TGTGCCAGCAGCGTAGGAAGGGGCGAGAGCTCTGGAAACACCATATATTTT,CASSVGRGESSGNTIYF
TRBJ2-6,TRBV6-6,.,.,TGTGCCAGCAGTTACGCGGGCTCTGGGGCCAACGTCCTGACTTTC,CASSYAGSGANVLTF
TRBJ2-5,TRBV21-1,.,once,TGTGCCAGCAGCAAAGATAACAGCGGGAGAGGAGGAGAGACCCAGTACTTC,CASSKDNSGRGGETQYF
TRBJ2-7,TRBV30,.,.,TGTGCCTGGAGGCAGGGGGGAGGCTACGAGCAGTACTTC,CAWRQGGGYEQYF
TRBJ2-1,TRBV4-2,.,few,TGTGCCAGCAGCCCTTCGGCATTTTACAATGAGCAGTTCTTC,CASSPSAFYNEQFF
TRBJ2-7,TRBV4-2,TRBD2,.,TGTGCCAGCAGCCAAGGTTCTAGCGGGAGTTTGAACGAGCAGTACTTC,CASSQGSSGSLNEQYF
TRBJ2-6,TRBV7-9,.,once,TGTGCCAGCAGCGAATGGGGCAGCCCTCTCTCTGGGGCCAACGTCCTGACTTTC,CASSEWGSPLSGANVLTF
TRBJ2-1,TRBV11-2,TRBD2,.,TGTGCCAGCAGCGCTAGCGGGAGGGTTGGTGAGCAGTTCTTC,CASSASGRVGEQFF
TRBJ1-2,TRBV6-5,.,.,TGTGCCAGCAGTGCAACCGGGACAAACTATGGCTACACCTTC,CASSATGTNYGYTF
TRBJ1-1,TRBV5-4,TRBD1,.,TGTGCCAGCAGCCAAGCGGACAGGTTGCGGCACACTGAAGCTTTCTTT,CASSQADRLRHTEAFF
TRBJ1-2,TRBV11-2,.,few,TGTGCCAGCAACATAGGGTTGTGGAACTATGGCTACACCTTC,CASNIGLWNYGYTF
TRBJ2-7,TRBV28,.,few,TGTGCCAGTAAAAAAGGAAGTTCCTACGAGCAGTACTTC,CASKKGSSYEQYF
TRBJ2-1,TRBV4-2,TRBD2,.,TGTGCCAGCAGCCAAGGGGCCGGGTTAGCGGGATACAATGAGCAGTTCTTC,CASSQGAGLAGYNEQFF
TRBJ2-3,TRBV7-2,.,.,TGTGCCAGCAGCTTACAGGGAGAACCCACAGATACGCAGTATTTT,CASSLQGEPTDTQYF
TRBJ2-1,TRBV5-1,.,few,TGCGCCAGCAGCCTAGTCCCTGGCGCTGGGAATGAGCAGTTCTTC,CASSLVPGAGNEQFF
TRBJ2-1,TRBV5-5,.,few,TGTGCCAGCAGCTTGGATCCCCTCCCCTACAATGAGCAGTTCTTC,CASSLDPLPYNEQFF
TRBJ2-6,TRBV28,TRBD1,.,TGTGCCAGCAGTCCCTGGACAGGGTCTATCTCTGGGGCCAACGTCCTGACTTTC,CASSPWTGSISGANVLTF
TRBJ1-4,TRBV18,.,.,TGTGCCAGCTCACCGGGGAGTGTAGAAAGTGAAAAACTGTTTTTT,CASSPGSVESEKLFF
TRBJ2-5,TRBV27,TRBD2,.,TGTGCCAGCAGTTTTCTAGCGGGAGTCCAAGAGACCCAGTACTTC,CASSFLAGVQETQYF
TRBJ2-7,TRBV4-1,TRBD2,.,TGCGCCAGCAGCCAACGGCGGCTAGCGGGAGGGCCAGGGTACGAGCAGTACTTC,CASSQRRLAGGPGYEQYF
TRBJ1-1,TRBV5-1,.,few,TGCGCCAGCAGCTTATTCGGGGTGAACACTGAAGCTTTCTTT,CASSLFGVNTEAFF
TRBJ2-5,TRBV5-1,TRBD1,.,TGCGCCAGCAGCTTACAGGGGCCCTCGCAAGAGACCCAGTACTTC,CASSLQGPSQETQYF
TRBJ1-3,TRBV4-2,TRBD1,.,TGTGCCAGCAGCCCCCTAGACCGGGACAGCGGCACCATATATTTT,CASSPLDRDSGTIYF
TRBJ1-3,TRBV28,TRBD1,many,TGTGCCAGCTATAGGACAGGGGGCGGAAACACCATATATTTT,CASYRTGGGNTIYF
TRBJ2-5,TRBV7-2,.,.,TGTGCCAGCAGCCACCTGACGCAAGCGGGCACCCAGTACTTC,CASSHLTQAGTQYF
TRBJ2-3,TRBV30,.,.,TGTGCCTGGAGTGTAAGAAGCAGAAGCAATACGCAGTATTTT,CAWSVRSRSNTQYF